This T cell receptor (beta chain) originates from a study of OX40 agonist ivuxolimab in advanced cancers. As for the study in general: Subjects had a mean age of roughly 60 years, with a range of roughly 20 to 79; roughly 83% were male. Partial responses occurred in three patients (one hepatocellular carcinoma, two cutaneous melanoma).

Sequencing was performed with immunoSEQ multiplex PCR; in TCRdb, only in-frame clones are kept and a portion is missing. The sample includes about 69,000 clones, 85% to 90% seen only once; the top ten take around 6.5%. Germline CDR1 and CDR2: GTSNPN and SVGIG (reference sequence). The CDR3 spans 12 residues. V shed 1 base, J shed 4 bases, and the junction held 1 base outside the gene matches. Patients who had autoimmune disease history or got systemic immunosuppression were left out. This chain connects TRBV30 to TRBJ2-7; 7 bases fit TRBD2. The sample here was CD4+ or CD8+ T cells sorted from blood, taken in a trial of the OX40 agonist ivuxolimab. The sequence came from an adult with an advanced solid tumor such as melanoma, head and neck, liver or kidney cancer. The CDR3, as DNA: TGTGCCTGGAGTGGGGGGGGATACGAGCAGTACTTC. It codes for CAWSGGGYEQYF.